A selection of T cell receptor beta chains follows, all from one sample in a study of T cell repertoires in cytomegalovirus infection. TCRdb redid the calling of the reads with MiXCR, one entry per CDR3 protein. Of 110,000 to 150,000 distinct CDR3 sequences in the sample, about 6.3% are singletons; the top ten hold roughly 18%. Sequenced sample: PBMCs. The receptor source for this set is a human donor in good health (CMV status not recorded). Some clones in this sample may be carry-over from other donors' samples. Both conserved end residues are part of each CDR3.

v_call	j_call	cdr3_aa
TRBV12-3/TRBV12-4	TRBJ1-1	CASSSMSEAFF
TRBV12-3/TRBV12-4	TRBJ2-1	CASSLGPYNEQFF
TRBV7-2	TRBJ2-7	CASSLAFEQYF
TRBV7-2	TRBJ1-4	CASSVAGGQGSEKLFF
TRBV25-1	TRBJ1-4	CASSVTGRNEKLFF
TRBV7-2	TRBJ1-2	CASSLGPTNYGYTF
TRBV7-2	TRBJ1-2	CASRFAGGAGGYTF
TRBV7-6	TRBJ1-1	CASSPGTTEAFF
TRBV27	TRBJ1-1	CASSFGGVGVYTEAFF
TRBV18	TRBJ2-7	CASSPNRGSYEQYF
TRBV28	TRBJ2-4	CASSRPGQLAKNIQYF
TRBV11-2	TRBJ2-7	CASSLSGSGVNSYEQYF
TRBV6-1	TRBJ2-1	CASSEGGGTNEQFF
TRBV19	TRBJ2-1	CASSIGGGAGENEQFF
TRBV25-1	TRBJ2-5	CASSVGPGTQYF
TRBV7-9	TRBJ1-1	CASSFPGGWRENTEAFF
TRBV7-2	TRBJ1-6	CASSLDQLRSNSPLHF
TRBV7-3	TRBJ1-1	CASSLHMNTEAFF
TRBV25-1	TRBJ1-2	CASSSLRGYTF
TRBV18	TRBJ1-1	CASSLSRSGRTEAFF
TRBV20-1	TRBJ1-6	CSARGFGTESYSPLHF
TRBV6-1	TRBJ1-1	CASRDSYTEAFF
TRBV23-1	TRBJ2-1	CASSGVPRNEQFF